The 5 T cell receptor beta chains in this list originate from one sample, sequenced in a study of blood T cell repertoires in COVID-19. Here immunoSEQ multiplex PCR was the method, and the copy in TCRdb shows in-frame clones only, minus some. The table shows around 200,000 clones, with roughly 85% occurring only once. The sequenced material came from peripheral blood. Receptor source: a woman between 18 and 30 years old who had recovered from COVID-19.

V gene TRBV5-6 combines with J gene TRBJ1-1; a weak D match, TRBD1 (5 bases). The V gene's germline CDR1 is SGHDT and CDR2 YYEEEE. Trimming cost V 0 bases and J 0 bases, with 6 bases left between them. CDR3 size: 14 residues. Here the CDR3 reads CASSLGQMNTEAFF. CDR3 sequence (DNA): TGTGCCAGCAGCTTGGGACAGATGAACACTGAAGCTTTCTTT.

The chain recombines TRBV6-1 with TRBJ1-2, with a possible D match to TRBD1 (5 bases). V was shortened by 2 bases and J by 0 bases, with 10 bases between the two germline ends. CDR3 length: 15 residues. Germline V lookup: CDR1 MNHNS, CDR2 SASEGT. CDR3 amino acids: CASSERGGTNYGYTF. CDR3 DNA sequence: TGTGCCAGCAGTGAACGCGGGGGGACTAACTATGGCTACACCTTC.

The rearrangement joins TRBV13 to TRBJ1-1, with D maybe TRBD1 (5 bases). This CDR3 region has 15 residues. Germline values: CDR1 PRHDT, CDR2 FYEKMQ (reference sequence). V shed 5 bases and J shed 0 bases, with 13 bases lying between them. In nucleotides, the CDR3 is TGTGCCAGCAGCGTCGCAGGGAGGGTGAACACTGAAGCTTTCTTT. Its protein is CASSVAGRVNTEAFF.

The chain employs TRBV19 and TRBJ2-7, with 10 nucleotides matching TRBD2. Per the germline V gene, CDR1 is LNHDA and CDR2 is SQIVND (reference sequence). V dropped 6 bases and J dropped 4; count of bases not matched to a gene: 9. This CDR3 has 15 amino acids. In DNA form, the CDR3 reads TGTGCCAGTAGAAAAGCGATAGCGGGAGGATACGAGCAGTACTTC. Residues: CASRKAIAGGYEQYF.

The chain combines TRBV4-1 with TRBJ2-2, with 8 bases aligning to TRBD1. The CDR3 totals 13 residues. V lost 6 bases to trimming and J lost 6 bases; unmatched junction nucleotides: 3. Germline V gene sequence: CDR1 MGHRA, CDR2 YSYEKL. DNA of the CDR3: TGCGCCAGCAGGGAACAGGGGGCCGGGGAGCTGTTTTTT. It translates to CASREQGAGELFF.